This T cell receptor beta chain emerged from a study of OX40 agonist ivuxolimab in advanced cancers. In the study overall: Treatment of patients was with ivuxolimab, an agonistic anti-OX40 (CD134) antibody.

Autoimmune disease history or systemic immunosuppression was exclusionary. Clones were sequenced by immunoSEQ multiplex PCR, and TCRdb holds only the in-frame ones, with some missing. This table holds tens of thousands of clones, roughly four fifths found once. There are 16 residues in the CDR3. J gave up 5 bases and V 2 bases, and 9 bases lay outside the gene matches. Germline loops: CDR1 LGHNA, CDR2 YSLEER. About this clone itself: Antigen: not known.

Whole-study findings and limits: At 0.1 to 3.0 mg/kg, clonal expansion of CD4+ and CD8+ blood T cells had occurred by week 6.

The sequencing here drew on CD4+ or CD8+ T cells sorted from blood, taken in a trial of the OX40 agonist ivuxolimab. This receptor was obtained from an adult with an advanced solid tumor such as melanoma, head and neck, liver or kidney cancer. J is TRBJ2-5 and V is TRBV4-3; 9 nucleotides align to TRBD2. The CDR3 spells CASSQMWAAGGETQYF. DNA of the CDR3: TGCGCCAGCAGCCAAATGTGGGCGGCGGGGGGGGAGACCCAGTACTTC.